This TCR beta chain is drawn from a study of patients and donors after allogeneic stem cell transplantation. The CDR3 length is 13 residues. Germline V CDR1 and CDR2: DFQATT, SNEGSKA (reference sequence). V was clipped by 5 bases and J by 6 bases; unmatched bases: 5. TCRdb redid the calling of the RT-PCR reads with MiXCR, one entry per CDR3 protein. In the table there are tens of thousands of distinct CDR3 sequences, around a third of which are singletons. The sample taken for sequencing was blood, either unsorted or a sorted T cell fraction (not recorded which). The chain joins TRBV20-1 to TRBJ2-2; 8 bases are shared with TRBD2. This receptor was identified in a human donor who was either an allogeneic HSCT recipient or a stem cell or donor lymphocyte infusion donor (not recorded which). It is not recorded whose cells these are; they may come from a transplant donor. CDR3 loop: CSASSAGAGELFF. The CDR3 bases are TGCAGTGCTTCCTCAGCGGGAGCCGGGGAGCTGTTTTTT.